Each of the 17 T cell receptor beta chains below was sequenced from the same sample in a study of CD8 T cells in ankylosing spondylitis. The study's findings and limits: It appeared that ankylosing spondylitis blood was characterized by a TCR beta motif of several highly homologous variants.

A single record per CDR3 protein comes from TCRdb applying MiXCR to the 5' RACE reads. The sample lists over 400,000 distinct CDR3 sequences; 25% to 30% were seen once. These TCRs' antigens remain unknown. Sample: blood, either unsorted or a sorted T cell fraction (not recorded which). The receptor source for this set is a male donor with ankylosing spondylitis.

This clonotype has just a few counts. The chain recombines TRBV14 with TRBJ2-1; 10 bases agree with TRBD2. There are 15 residues in the CDR3. The V segment lost 0 bases and the J segment 8 bases; nucleotides outside the gene matches: 4. Germline lookup yields CDR1 SGHDN and CDR2 FVKESK. In nucleotides, the CDR3 is TGTGCCAGCAGCCAAGATAAAAGCGGGAGGGATGAGCAGTTCTTC. The encoded protein is CASSQDKSGRDEQFF.

The V and J genes are TRBV10-3 and TRBJ1-5, with TRBD1 matching over 10 bases. V shed 5 bases and J 5 bases; nucleotides not matched to a gene: 3. The CDR3 loop spans 14 amino acids. CDR1 and CDR2 (germline): ENHRY, SYGVKD. CDR3 protein: CAISSGTGDQPQHF. CDR3 DNA: TGTGCCATCAGTTCCGGGACAGGGGATCAGCCCCAGCATTTT.

The genes are TRBV5-1 and TRBJ1-1, with 10 bases fitting TRBD1. Germline lookup yields CDR1 SGHRS and CDR2 YFSETQ. The CDR3 is 16 residues long. Trimming cost V 7 bases and J 3 bases; bases outside gene matches: 12. CDR3 sequence reads: CASCRMGQGTDTEAFF. For the CDR3, the DNA is TGCGCCAGCTGTAGAATGGGACAGGGGACCGACACTGAAGCTTTCTTT.

This clonotype has more than one count but fewer than ten. The rearrangement links TRBV20-1 to TRBJ2-7; TRBD2 might be the D (6 bases). The germline V and J ends were trimmed by 2 bases and 5 bases, with 10 bases remaining between them. This CDR3 has 12 amino acids. Germline CDR1 DFQATT, CDR2 SNEGSKA (reference sequence). The DNA of the CDR3 is TGCAGTGCTAGAAGGTCTAGCGACGAGCAGTACTTC. This codes for CSARRSSDEQYF.

This clonotype was detected only a few times. The chain joins TRBV20-1 to TRBJ2-1, with TRBD2 identical over 9 bases. The CDR3 length is 17 residues. Germline V gives CDR1 DFQATT, CDR2 SNEGSKA (reference sequence). Losses at the gene ends were 5 bases for V and 0 bases for J; bases not matched to a gene: 11. The CDR3 loop is CSAEGASGISSYNEQFF. The CDR3 coding sequence is TGCAGTGCTGAGGGGGCTAGCGGGATAAGCTCCTACAATGAGCAGTTCTTC.

The chain employs TRBV3-1 and TRBJ2-7; 7 bases map to TRBD2. The germline gives CDR1 LGHDT, CDR2 YNNKEL (reference sequence). After removal of 1 base from V and 2 bases from J, the junction contained 2 bases not matched to a gene. This CDR3 has 14 amino acids. CDR3 residues: CASSQAGGPYEQYV. Written as DNA, the CDR3 is TGTGCCAGCAGCCAAGCGGGGGGTCCCTACGAGCAGTACGTC.

V gene TRBV5-1 combines with J gene TRBJ1-2; D remains ambiguous. CDR1 and CDR2 from the germline V gene are SGHRS and YFSETQ. V gave up 4 bases and J gave up 4 bases, with 11 bases separating them. CDR3 size: 13 residues. CDR3 residues: CASSPTAPYGYTF. CDR3 coding DNA: TGCGCCAGCAGCCCGACCGCACCCTATGGCTACACCTTC. Full variable domain (remainder filled in from reference TRBV5-1 and TRBJ1-2): KAGVTQTPRYLIKTRGQQVTLSCSPISGHRSVSWYQQTPGQGLQFLFEYFSETQRNKGNFPGRFSGRQFSNSRSEMNVSTLELGDSALYLCASSPTAPYGYTFGSGTRLTVV.

The rearrangement joins TRBV9 to TRBJ2-2; D tentatively fits TRBD1 or TRBD2 (6 bases each). V lost 5 bases, J lost 2 bases, and 10 bases lay in between. Germline V lookup: CDR1 SGDLS, CDR2 YYNGEE. This CDR3 has 14 amino acids. The CDR3 spells CASRRGVNTGELFF. DNA for the CDR3: TGTGCCAGCAGGAGGGGGGTCAACACCGGGGAGCTGTTTTTT.

A few counts support this clonotype. This rearrangement joins TRBV29-1 to TRBJ1-4; D is unclear. CDR3 length: 13 residues. The germline V and J ends were trimmed by 2 bases and 6 bases, with 10 bases remaining between them. Per germline, CDR1 SQVTM and CDR2 ANQGSEA. The CDR3 bases are TGCAGCGTTGAATCGGAACTTGATGAAAAACTGTTTTTT. Protein sequence: CSVESELDEKLFF.

The genes are TRBV3-1 and TRBJ2-3; 7 nucleotides agree with TRBD2. The V and J ends lost 0 bases and 6 bases, in that order; junction bases with no gene match: 15. There are 18 residues in the CDR3. Germline V gene sequence: CDR1 LGHDT, CDR2 YNNKEL (reference sequence). This CDR3 is CASSQDQGGTPLVDTQYF. The CDR3 DNA is TGTGCCAGCAGCCAAGATCAGGGAGGGACCCCTCTTGTGGATACGCAGTATTTT.

The J gene is TRBJ1-2, the V gene TRBV3-1, with 7 bases identical to TRBD1. There are 12 residues in the CDR3. Germline V gene data show CDR1 as LGHDT and CDR2 as YNNKEL (reference sequence). The V gene end was trimmed by 0 bases and the J gene end by 8 bases; junction bases not matched to a gene: 0. The CDR3 protein is CASSQEGGGYTF. CDR3 nucleotides: TGTGCCAGCAGCCAAGAAGGGGGCGGCTACACCTTC.

This chain uses TRBV12-3 or TRBV12-4 with TRBJ2-6, with unresolved D. CDR3 length: 15 residues. V was clipped by 2 bases and J by 2 bases, with 7 bases between them. In nucleotides, the CDR3 is TGTGCCAGCAGTTTATCTGGGGCTGGGGCCAACGTCCTGACTTTC. Amino acid sequence: CASSLSGAGANVLTF.

This chain joins TRBV7-2 and TRBJ1-5; D may be TRBD1 (5 bases). CDR1 is SGHTA and CDR2 is FQGNSA in the germline V gene. Trimming cost V 5 bases and J 0 bases, with 11 bases left between them. The CDR3 has 15 amino acids. CDR3 sequence: CASSIYRSSNQPQHF. For the CDR3, the DNA is TGTGCCAGCAGCATATACAGGTCTAGCAATCAGCCCCAGCATTTT.

This clonotype was recorded only once. The chain links TRBV7-6 to TRBJ2-1, with D uncertain. Trimming took 3 bases from V and 8 from J, leaving 8 bases between them. This CDR3 is built from 12 residues. Germline V gene lookup returns CDR1 SGHVS and CDR2 FNYEAQ. CDR3 bases: TGTGCCAGCAGCTTTCATAGGGATGAGCAGTTCTTC. Its protein is CASSFHRDEQFF. The whole variable domain, remainder taken from reference TRBV7-6 and TRBJ2-1, is GAGVSQSPRYKVTKRGQDVALRCDPISGHVSLYWYRQALGQGPEFLTYFNYEAQQDKSGLPNDRFSAERPEGSISTLTIQRTEQRDSAMYRCASSFHRDEQFFGPGTRLTVL.

V is TRBV27 and J is TRBJ2-5; D remains ambiguous. Germline values: CDR1 MNHEY, CDR2 SMNVEV (reference sequence). V was pared by 0 bases and J by 4 bases, with 9 bases between. This CDR3 comprises 14 residues. The CDR3 is CASSLSTQGETQYF. The CDR3 DNA follows: TGTGCCAGCAGTTTATCGACACAAGGAGAGACCCAGTACTTC.

The chain has TRBV11-2 and TRBJ2-2; D not resolved. The V gene lost 3 bases and the J gene lost 3 bases, with 8 bases spanning the gap. CDR3 length equals 14 residues. CDR1 SGHAT and CDR2 FQNNGV come from the germline V gene. In DNA, the CDR3 is TGTGCCAGCAGCTTGATTGGGTACACCGGGGAGCTGTTTTTT. Protein product: CASSLIGYTGELFF.

The CDR3 bases are TGTGCCAGCTCACATACTCGGGACGCCGCCCCCTACGAGCAGTACGTC. Translated, it gives CASSHTRDAAPYEQYV. V gene TRBV18 combines with J gene TRBJ2-7; D possibly uses TRBD1 or TRBD2 (5 bases each). Trimming cost V 4 bases and J 2 bases, with 18 bases left between them. CDR3 length: 16 amino acids. Germline V CDR1 and CDR2: KGHSH, LQKENI.